The 28 T cell receptor beta chains below were found in one sample sequenced in a study of cytomegalovirus exposure and HLA in healthy donors. PCR employed 60 Vbeta and 13 Jbeta primers. Clones were read by immunoSEQ multiplex PCR, and TCRdb kept only the in-frame ones, dropping some. The sample shows about 180,000 clones, around 82% of them seen only once. The sequenced sample consisted of PBMCs. The receptors come from a boy between 2 and 10 years old in good health and CMV-seronegative.

The chain joins TRBV10-3 to TRBJ1-2; D uncertain. Looked up from germline, CDR1 is ENHRY and CDR2 is SYGVKD. V shed 7 bases and J shed 0 bases, with 9 bases lying between them. The CDR3 has 13 amino acids. As DNA, the CDR3 is TGTGCCATCACGACTGGAGCTAACTATGGCTACACCTTC. Amino acid sequence: CAITTGANYGYTF.

This rearrangement joins TRBV6-5 to TRBJ2-7; TRBD1 is a possible D gene (6 bases). The germline CDR1 and CDR2 sequences are MNHEY and SVGAGI. The CDR3 length is 15 residues. Trimming left V 0 bases short and J 2 bases short, with 11 bases between. Here the CDR3 reads CASSYSTGRAYEQYF. CDR3 coding DNA: TGTGCCAGCAGTTACTCGACAGGAAGAGCCTACGAGCAGTACTTC.

This sequence joins TRBV6-5 and TRBJ1-2; 8 bases fit TRBD1. Germline CDR1 MNHEY, CDR2 SVGAGI. CDR3 length: 14 residues. The J segment lost 8 bases and the V segment lost 0 bases, leaving 5 bases of the junction unmatched. In DNA, the CDR3 is TGTGCCAGCAGTTACTCGGACAGGGCAAACGGCTACACCTTC. Its translation: CASSYSDRANGYTF.

The chain combines TRBV18 with TRBJ2-7; possible D gene TRBD1, 5 bases. CDR1 is KGHSH and CDR2 is LQKENI in the germline V gene. The CDR3 sequence is 15 residues long. Trimming took 6 bases from V and 4 from J, leaving 19 bases between them. CDR3 bases: TGTGCCAGCTCTGACGTAGCAGGGATCAATTACGAGCAGTACTTC. As protein: CASSDVAGINYEQYF.

This clone appeared a single time. The genes are TRBV2 and TRBJ1-5, with D possibly TRBD1 on 5 matching bases. V gave up 6 bases and J gave up 5 bases, with 11 bases separating them. This CDR3 spans 13 amino acids. Germline values: CDR1 SNHLY, CDR2 FYNNEI. The CDR3 loop reads CASRQVMDQPQHF. The CDR3 nucleotides read TGTGCCAGCAGACAGGTGATGGATCAGCCCCAGCATTTT.

The chain has TRBV10-1 and TRBJ2-3; no clear D gene. The germline V and J ends were trimmed by 1 base and 4 bases, with 15 bases remaining between them. CDR1 is WNHNN and CDR2 is SYGVQD in the germline V gene (reference sequence). This CDR3 comprises 16 residues. The CDR3, as DNA: TGCGCCAGCAGTGAGTATGTCCGAGAGGTTCCAGATACGCAGTATTTT. Translation gives CASSEYVREVPDTQYF.

This clone was seen more than once but under ten times. The CDR3: CASSWGLNTEAFF. CDR3 nucleotide sequence: TGTGCCAGCAGCTGGGGCCTGAACACTGAAGCTTTCTTT. The chain couples TRBV5-4 to TRBJ1-1, with a possible D match to TRBD1 (5 bases). The CDR3 sequence is 13 residues long. Germline-derived CDR1 and CDR2 are SGHNT and YYREEE (reference sequence). Trimming removed 3 bases at V and 0 bases at J, with 6 bases between.

This clone was seen once. The J gene is TRBJ2-1, the V gene TRBV14, with a tentative D call TRBD2 (7 bases). The CDR3 has 14 amino acids. V lost 4 bases to trimming and J lost 7 bases, with 14 bases between them. The germline V gene encodes CDR1 SGHDN and CDR2 FVKESK. The CDR3 loop reads CASSLMGRGNEQFF. The CDR3 DNA is TGTGCCAGCAGCCTAATGGGGAGGGGGAATGAGCAGTTCTTC.

This clone is a singleton in its sample. This sequence joins TRBV14 and TRBJ1-4, with D unresolved. V dropped 3 bases and J dropped 2 bases, with 7 bases sitting between them. In germline, CDR1 is SGHDN, CDR2 FVKESK. The CDR3 covers 14 residues. Here the CDR3 DNA reads TGTGCCAGCAGCCAGCGGGCTACTAATGAAAAACTGTTTTTT. Its protein product is CASSQRATNEKLFF.

The chain has TRBV29-1 and TRBJ1-4, with 9 bases identical to TRBD1. Trimming at V came to 8 bases and at J to 8 bases, leaving 9 bases not matched to a gene. CDR1 and CDR2 (germline): SQVTM, ANQGSEA. This CDR3 is built from 13 residues. Written as DNA, the CDR3 is TGCAGCTTTAAACAGGGGGCCATCGAAAAACTGTTTTTT. Translating gives CSFKQGAIEKLFF.

V and J are TRBV28 and TRBJ2-2; 8 nucleotides match TRBD2. CDR3 size: 14 residues. Germline V gene sequence: CDR1 MDHEN, CDR2 SYDVKM. Trimming removed 9 bases from V and 5 bases from J; junction bases left unmatched: 8. CDR3 region: CASLSSGITGELFF. The DNA for the CDR3 is TGTGCCAGTTTAAGTAGCGGGATTACCGGGGAGCTGTTTTTT.

V and J are TRBV5-8 and TRBJ1-5, with 7 bases fitting TRBD1. Germline trimming cut 4 bases from V and 3 bases from J; bases unmatched to any gene: 7. The germline CDR1 and CDR2 sequences are SGHTS and YDEGEE. This CDR3 contains 15 residues. DNA for the CDR3: TGTGCCAGCAGCCCGAGACAGGGCCTCAATCAGCCCCAGCATTTT. Its translation is CASSPRQGLNQPQHF.

This clone was counted a single time. This chain connects TRBV2 to TRBJ1-1, with 9 nucleotides matching TRBD1. The V gene end was trimmed by 6 bases and the J gene end by 5 bases; junction bases not matched to a gene: 7. CDR1 is SNHLY, CDR2 FYNNEI, per germline. This CDR3 is built from 14 residues. CDR3 protein: CASRADRGGTEAFF. The CDR3 coding sequence is TGTGCCAGCAGGGCCGACAGGGGGGGAACTGAAGCTTTCTTT.

The chain is built from TRBV13 and TRBJ2-1, with D perhaps matching TRBD2 (6 bases). V was shortened by 5 bases and J by 6 bases, with 17 bases between the two germline ends. CDR1 is PRHDT, CDR2 FYEKMQ, per germline (reference sequence). This CDR3 is 15 amino acids long. The CDR3 sequence is CASSLYQRVPNEQFF. As DNA, the CDR3 is TGTGCCAGCAGCCTATACCAGCGGGTGCCCAATGAGCAGTTCTTC.

Only a few counts were recorded for this clone. The chain has TRBV28 and TRBJ2-1; the D gene is possibly TRBD1 (5 bases). This CDR3 has 16 residues. The germline gives CDR1 MDHEN, CDR2 SYDVKM. V lost 6 bases and J lost 4, with 19 bases in between. The CDR3 coding sequence is TGTGCCAGCAGGCCTAGACAGTTTTCGTGGTACAATGAGCAGTTCTTC. It is translated as CASRPRQFSWYNEQFF.

There are a few counts of this clone. The chain links TRBV6-6 to TRBJ2-5; the match to TRBD1 covers 8 bases. The CDR3 extends over 16 amino acids. Germline V gene data show CDR1 as MNHNY and CDR2 as SVGAGI (reference sequence). V shed 2 bases, J shed 0 bases, and the junction held 5 bases outside the gene matches. The CDR3 nucleotides read TGTGCCAGCAGTTACGGTCAGGGGGCGTACCAAGAGACCCAGTACTTC. It specifies CASSYGQGAYQETQYF.

CDR3 residues: CASSSLGQGYNEQFF. For the CDR3, the DNA is TGTGCCAGCAGCTCCTTGGGACAGGGCTACAATGAGCAGTTCTTC. The genes are TRBV5-4 and TRBJ2-1; TRBD1 matches at 9 bases. Germline-derived CDR1 and CDR2 are SGHNT and YYREEE (reference sequence). The V and J ends lost 3 bases and 3 bases, in that order; junction bases with no gene match: 4. CDR3 length equals 15 residues.

V gene TRBV30 combines with J gene TRBJ2-7; 10 bases are a match to TRBD2. Germline CDR1 reads GTSNPN; CDR2 reads SVGIG (reference sequence). Trimming removed 2 bases from V and 8 bases from J; junction bases left unmatched: 6. The CDR3 has 13 amino acids. This CDR3 is CAWSRLAGAKQYF. CDR3 DNA: TGTGCCTGGAGTAGGCTAGCGGGAGCGAAGCAGTACTTC.

The sample holds one count of this clone. This sequence joins TRBV7-9 and TRBJ1-1; 9 bases fit TRBD1. The V and J ends lost 4 bases and 0 bases, in that order; junction bases with no gene match: 3. Germline values: CDR1 SEHNR, CDR2 FQNEAQ (reference sequence). CDR3 length: 15 residues. The CDR3 nucleotides are TGTGCCAGCAGCTCCTGGGACAGGGTGAACACTGAAGCTTTCTTT. It is translated as CASSSWDRVNTEAFF.

The V call is TRBV6-6, the J call TRBJ2-3; TRBD1 agrees at 11 bases. The trim removed 2 bases at V and 4 bases at J, leaving 2 bases unmatched. The CDR3 consists of 15 residues. CDR1 is MNHNY and CDR2 is SVGAGI in the germline V gene (reference sequence). The CDR3 DNA follows: TGTGCCAGCAGTTACGAGGGACAGGGGGCAGATACGCAGTATTTT. Translation: CASSYEGQGADTQYF.

This clone was observed a few times. The V and J genes are TRBV7-9 and TRBJ2-7, with a weak D call TRBD1 (6 bases). CDR1 and CDR2 from the germline V gene are SEHNR and FQNEAQ (reference sequence). V lost 5 bases and J 3 bases, leaving 14 bases between the germline ends. The CDR3 runs to 14 residues. In nucleotides, the CDR3 is TGTGCCAGCAGCGCCAGGACAGCGCACTACGAGCAGTACTTC. It yields the protein CASSARTAHYEQYF.

The genes are TRBV4-1 and TRBJ2-7, with 10 positions matching TRBD2. This CDR3 is 15 amino acids long. Trimming took 4 bases from V and 2 from J; bases not matched to a gene: 5. Germline values: CDR1 MGHRA, CDR2 YSYEKL. The DNA for the CDR3 is TGCGCCAGCAGCCGTCTAGCGGGAGAGCCCTACGAGCAGTACTTC. Its translation: CASSRLAGEPYEQYF.

V and J are TRBV19 and TRBJ1-1; a weak D match, TRBD1 (6 bases). The V and J ends lost 1 base and 8 bases respectively, with 14 bases between them. Germline loops: CDR1 LNHDA, CDR2 SQIVND (reference sequence). CDR3 length: 14 residues. The CDR3 sequence is CASSIGTGTPEAFF. Written as DNA, the CDR3 is TGTGCCAGTAGTATAGGGACGGGGACACCCGAAGCTTTCTTT. The whole variable domain, remainder taken from reference TRBV19 and TRBJ1-1, is DGGITQSPKYLFRKEGQNVTLSCEQNLNHDAMYWYRQDPGQGLRLIYYSQIVNDFQKGDIAEGYSVSREKKESFPLTVTSAQKNPTAFYLCASSIGTGTPEAFFGQGTRLTVV.

This clone was recorded once. The chain employs TRBV7-9 and TRBJ2-1; D is undetermined. Germline V CDR1 and CDR2: SEHNR, FQNEAQ (reference sequence). CDR3 length: 14 amino acids. Trimming cost V 4 bases and J 5 bases, with 12 bases left between them. The CDR3 loop is CASSSRSQDNEQFF. CDR3 DNA: TGTGCCAGCAGCTCACGGTCCCAGGACAATGAGCAGTTCTTC.

The chain couples TRBV7-9 to TRBJ2-3, with TRBD1 as a possible D gene (5 bases). The germline V gene encodes CDR1 SEHNR and CDR2 FQNEAQ (reference sequence). V was pared by 0 bases and J by 4 bases, with 14 bases between. The CDR3 length is 16 residues. CDR3: CASSLAATDISDTQYF. The CDR3 DNA is TGTGCCAGCAGCTTAGCCGCGACAGACATTTCAGATACGCAGTATTTT.

The genes are TRBV28 and TRBJ1-5; TRBD1 matches at 7 bases. The CDR3 has 16 amino acids. CDR1 MDHEN and CDR2 SYDVKM come from the germline V gene. J gave up 5 bases and V 6 bases, and 13 bases lay outside the gene matches. For the CDR3, the DNA is TGTGCCAGCAGCCCTACAGACGCAGGGGGATATCAGCCCCAGCATTTT. It translates to CASSPTDAGGYQPQHF.

The chain couples TRBV19 to TRBJ1-5, with D perhaps matching TRBD1 (5 bases). CDR3 length equals 17 residues. Between the trimmed V and J ends, which lost 6 bases and 0 bases, there was a span of 18 bases. CDR1 is LNHDA, CDR2 SQIVND, per germline (reference sequence). The CDR3 loop reads CASRGTGLYNSNQPQHF. DNA of the CDR3: TGTGCCAGTAGGGGAACAGGTTTATACAATAGCAATCAGCCCCAGCATTTT.

V gene TRBV5-4 combines with J gene TRBJ2-1; 7 nucleotides line up with TRBD2. Germline V CDR1 and CDR2: SGHNT, YYREEE (reference sequence). The ends lost 3 bases at V and 5 bases at J; junction bases unmatched: 8. There are 15 residues in the CDR3. The CDR3 spells CASSSTVGGDNEQFF. In nucleotides, the CDR3 is TGTGCCAGCAGCTCTACTGTGGGAGGGGACAATGAGCAGTTCTTC.